This T cell receptor (beta chain) was captured by sequencing in a study of blood T cell repertoires in COVID-19. In the authors' methods: Reference gene primers were amplified, and this amplification served to estimate nucleated cell counts. Measured with immunoSEQ multiplex PCR; TCRdb has only the in-frame clones, and not every one. The DNA was the basis for D and trimming; V, J and clone size are from that table. The sample holds a few hundred thousand clones; around 90% are singletons and the top ten take 3.5% to 5%. This CDR3 spans 14 amino acids. The V end lost 4 bases, the J end lost 0 bases, and 7 bases lay between the germline ends. The germline CDR1 and CDR2 sequences are SGHVS and FNYEAQ. Adults between about 18 and 89 years of age took part from about 24 US areas.

This clonotype was sampled from a woman aged 18-35 years with acute COVID-19. Sample: PBMCs or T cells enriched from blood (not recorded which). This rearrangement joins TRBV7-6 to TRBJ1-3; possibly TRBD1 for D (6 bases). This CDR3 reads CASSSGASGNTIYF. CDR3 in DNA: TGTGCCAGCAGCTCAGGGGCCTCTGGAAACACCATATATTTT.